The 5 T cell receptor beta chains below come from one sample, sequenced in a study of T-cell reconstitution after alpha-beta-depleted transplantation in children (TCRdb year 2016). Interpreted using the paper, the treatment or condition label stands for: allogeneic hematopoietic cell transplantation with graft depleted of TCRalphabeta T cells and CD19 B cells. Library method: PCR. Sequencing instrument: Illumina HiSeq 2500. To normalize quantification of the TCRbeta repertoire, the TCR libraries were built with molecular barcoding that relied on unique molecular identifiers. Using fastp at Q25 and MiXCR, TCRdb reprocessed the public reads and kept productive beta chains. Entries that share a CDR3 protein sequence are merged under the most common genes and DNA. The sample yields 700,000 or so distinct CDR3 sequences; around 12% were counted once. 0.79% of the sample rests with the top ten. This sample comprised PBMCs, obtained before TCRalphabeta/CD19-depleted stem cell transplant. These receptors all come from a girl aged 2 to 9 with congenital amegakaryocytic thrombocytopenia, due to receive a stem cell transplant.

This clonotype was recorded a few times. The chain combines TRBV10-3 with TRBJ1-2; 7 bases fit TRBD1. V gave up 10 bases and J gave up 6 bases; unmatched junction bases: 14. This CDR3 is 14 amino acids long. In germline, CDR1 is ENHRY, CDR2 SYGVKD. The CDR3 spells CATVQGRLWDGYTF. CDR3 bases: TGTGCCACCGTACAGGGGAGGCTCTGGGATGGCTACACCTTC.

The chain combines TRBV29-1 with TRBJ2-1, with 8 bases fitting TRBD1. Trimming took 4 bases from V and 0 from J; bases not matched to a gene: 5. Germline CDR1 SQVTM, CDR2 ANQGSEA. The CDR3 contains 15 residues. CDR3 DNA: TGCAGCGTTGGGTCAGGGGGCCTCTCCTACAATGAGCAGTTCTTC. Its protein is CSVGSGGLSYNEQFF.

This clonotype was picked up many times. V usage is TRBV29-1 and J usage is TRBJ1-3; D not certain. This CDR3 has 12 residues. Trimming took 4 bases from V and 0 from J, leaving 4 bases between them. Germline CDR1 SQVTM, CDR2 ANQGSEA. The CDR3 DNA is TGCAGCGTTGCCGTCTCTGGAAACACCATATATTTT. Translated: CSVAVSGNTIYF. Drawing the rest from reference TRBV29-1 and TRBJ1-3, the complete variable domain is SAVISQKPSRDICQRGTSLTIQCQVDSQVTMMFWYRQQPGQSLTLIATANQGSEATYESGFVIDKFPISRPNLTFSTLTVSNMSPEDSSIYLCSVAVSGNTIYFGEGSWLTVV.

This clonotype has more than one count but fewer than ten. The rearrangement links TRBV5-4 to TRBJ2-2; D unclear. V was shortened by 3 bases and J by 1 base, with 7 bases between the two germline ends. The CDR3 consists of 14 residues. From germline, CDR1 is SGHNT and CDR2 YYREEE (reference sequence). As DNA, the CDR3 is TGTGCCAGCAGCTCTACGCGGAACACCGGGGAGCTGTTTTTT. It yields the protein CASSSTRNTGELFF.

Points on this clonotype: Just one base apart from a much larger clone, this may be a read error. This sequence joins TRBV28 and TRBJ2-5; D is perhaps TRBD1 or TRBD2 (5 bases each). CDR1 and CDR2 from the germline V gene are MDHEN and SYDVKM. The CDR3 sequence is 15 residues long. Trimming pared 8 bases from V and 2 bases from J, leaving 18 bases between. The CDR3: CASAGAHQMQETQYF. Written as DNA, the CDR3 is TGTGCCAGCGCCGGGGCTCACCAAATGCAAGAGACCCAGTACTTC.